This is a list of T cell receptor beta chains from one sample in a study of T cell repertoires in cytomegalovirus infection. Their specific antigens are unknown. TCRdb analysed the reads with MiXCR anew, one entry per CDR3 protein. Of 250,000 to 400,000 distinct CDR3 sequences in the sample, around 25% were seen once. Source: cultured PBMCs, taken from culture after CMV antigen stimulation. The receptors come from a human donor in good health (CMV status not recorded). Some clones in this sample may be carry-over from other donors' samples. CDR3s include the opening cysteine and the closing phenylalanine or tryptophan. The D gene is left open where the match is weak. Only part of the rows carry a size: once, few, many, or a class if the clone is expanded.

j_gene | d_gene | v_gene | abundance | CDR3nt | CDR3aa
TRBJ2-3 | TRBD2 | TRBV20-1 | NA | TGCAGTGCTGTCAGCGGGAGTCCTGATACGCAGTATTTT | CSAVSGSPDTQYF
TRBJ2-1 | TRBD2 | TRBV7-9 | NA | TGTGCCAGCAGCTTAGCGAGGACTAGCGGCAATGAGCAGTTCTTC | CASSLARTSGNEQFF
TRBJ2-1 | NA | TRBV4-3 | NA | TGCGCCAGCCGCAGGCTAGTGGCGGACAATGAGCAGTTCTTC | CASRRLVADNEQFF
TRBJ2-7 | NA | TRBV27 | few | TGTGCCAGCAGTCCCAATCTACTCTACGAGCAGTACTTC | CASSPNLLYEQYF
TRBJ2-1 | TRBD1 | TRBV7-9 | NA | TGTGCCAGCAGCGCCGGGACAGGGGGAAATGAGCAGTTCTTC | CASSAGTGGNEQFF
TRBJ1-2 | NA | TRBV6-6 | NA | TGTACCAGCAGTTACTCGCGGGGCGTGGACTATGGCTACACCTTC | CTSSYSRGVDYGYTF
TRBJ2-5 | TRBD1 | TRBV5-1 | NA | TGCGCCAGCAGCTCCACGTGGACAGGGGGTACGGAGACCCAGTACTTC | CASSSTWTGGTETQYF
TRBJ2-5 | NA | TRBV7-8 | many | TGTGCCAGCAGCGCATCCGGGTCCACAGAGACCCAGTACTTC | CASSASGSTETQYF
TRBJ1-1 | TRBD1 | TRBV27 | few | TGTGCCAGCAGTACGAGACAGGGGGCGGACACTGAAGCTTTCTTT | CASSTRQGADTEAFF
TRBJ1-6 | NA | TRBV11-2 | NA | TGTGCCAGCACCCCCATGGGTGCGGGTCCCAGATCCCTCCACTTT | CASTPMGAGPRSLHF
TRBJ2-1 | NA | TRBV6-2/TRBV6-3 | many | TGTGCCAGCAACGGAGGAGGGATTCTGAACAGGGGAGAAGAGCAGTTCTTC | CASNGGGILNRGEEQFF
TRBJ2-7 | NA | TRBV4-1 | NA | TGCGCCAGCAGCCTGCAACAGGGATACGAGCAGTACTTC | CASSLQQGYEQYF
TRBJ2-5 | TRBD1 | TRBV5-1 | NA | TGCGCCAGCAGCCTAAACGACAGGGACCGAGAGACCCAGTACTTC | CASSLNDRDRETQYF
TRBJ2-7 | NA | TRBV7-9 | few | TGTGCCAGCAGCTCGACAGCGATCACCTACGAGCAGTACTTC | CASSSTAITYEQYF
TRBJ2-3 | TRBD2 | TRBV7-2 | many | TGTGCCAGCAGAACCTGGGGCGAGACTAGCGGGAGGACAGATACGCAGTATTTT | CASRTWGETSGRTDTQYF
TRBJ2-5 | NA | TRBV6-6 | NA | TGTGCCAGCAGTTACTCGAGACTACCCGCGGGGGAGACCCAGTACTTC | CASSYSRLPAGETQYF
TRBJ1-4 | TRBD1 | TRBV20-1 | NA | TGCAGTGCCGTCCCGAGGGGGCGTTTGGTCGGAGAAAAACTGTTTTTT | CSAVPRGRLVGEKLFF
TRBJ2-5 | TRBD2 | TRBV7-6 | NA | TGTGCCAGCAGCTTAGACCCCCCGGGACTAGCGGGAAAAGAGACCCAGTACTTC | CASSLDPPGLAGKETQYF
TRBJ2-3 | TRBD2 | TRBV7-2 | many | TGTGCCAGCAGCTTGGGACTAGCGGGCCTCTTTGATACGCAGTATTTT | CASSLGLAGLFDTQYF
TRBJ1-2 | TRBD1 | TRBV20-1 | NA | TGCAGTGCTAGAGACCCGGGACAGGGAGATTCGCAAGGCTACACCTTC | CSARDPGQGDSQGYTF
TRBJ2-7 | TRBD2 | TRBV7-2 | many | TGTGCCAGCAGCTTCGGGACTAGCGGGAGCCCAAGCTCCTACGAGCAGTACTTC | CASSFGTSGSPSSYEQYF
TRBJ2-2 | TRBD2 | TRBV28 | many | TGTGCCACCGGGGTTAGCGGGAGTACCGGGGAGCTGTTTTTT | CATGVSGSTGELFF
TRBJ1-5 | NA | TRBV2 | many | TGTGCCAGCAGTGGGTCCGCCAACTCCATCCAGCCCCAGCATTTT | CASSGSANSIQPQHF
TRBJ2-7 | NA | TRBV7-8 | few | TGTGCCAGCAGACTGGGCTACGAGCAGTACTTC | CASRLGYEQYF
TRBJ2-1 | TRBD1 | TRBV18 | NA | TGTGCCAGCTCACCACAGGGACAGGGGGGCCTGGGGCAGTTCTTC | CASSPQGQGGLGQFF
TRBJ2-3 | TRBD2 | TRBV20-1 | few | TGCAGTGCTAGGGGCGTAGTAGCGGGAGGCACAGATACGCAGTATTTT | CSARGVVAGGTDTQYF
TRBJ1-1 | TRBD1 | TRBV30 | once | TGTGCCTGGAGTTGGACAGGGAACACTGAAGCTTTCTTT | CAWSWTGNTEAFF
TRBJ2-5 | NA | TRBV24-1 | few | TGTGCCACCAGTGACCCTGCAGGGTCAGGAGAGACCCAGTACTTC | CATSDPAGSGETQYF
TRBJ2-3 | TRBD2 | TRBV15 | NA | TGTGCCACCAGCAGAGATATGACTAGCGGGAGTAGAGATACGCAGTATTTT | CATSRDMTSGSRDTQYF
TRBJ2-3 | NA | TRBV25-1 | NA | TGTGCCAGCAGTGAGTTTGGCGGACTCACAGATACGCAGTATTTT | CASSEFGGLTDTQYF
TRBJ2-2 | NA | TRBV20-1 | NA | TGCAGTGCTAGCTTTACATTGACCGGGGAGCTGTTTTTT | CSASFTLTGELFF
TRBJ1-2 | TRBD1 | TRBV19 | few | TGTGCCAGTAGCCCAGGGGGGGAGCGGGGCTATGGCTACACCTTC | CASSPGGERGYGYTF
TRBJ1-6 | NA | TRBV7-2 | NA | TGTGCCAGCAGACAAGGAAGCAAAGGTTCACCCCTCCACTTT | CASRQGSKGSPLHF
TRBJ1-1 | NA | TRBV30 | few | TGTGCCTGGAGTGGGCTGCTCATGAACACTGAAGCTTTCTTT | CAWSGLLMNTEAFF
TRBJ2-5 | NA | TRBV19 | few | TGTGCCAGTAGTAAGAAGGTCCGTCAAGAGACCCAGTACTTC | CASSKKVRQETQYF
TRBJ1-2 | NA | TRBV2 | NA | TGTGCCAGCAGTGAACAGGGACCCTCTCTCTATGGCTACACCTTC | CASSEQGPSLYGYTF
TRBJ2-7 | TRBD2 | TRBV20-1 | few | TGCAGTGCTAGAGGACTAGCGGATACCTACGAGCAGTACTTC | CSARGLADTYEQYF